The 2 T cell receptor beta chains below all came from one sample that was sequenced in a study of T-cell reconstitution after alpha-beta-depleted transplantation in children. Unique molecular identifiers were incorporated into the prepared TCRbeta library. TCRdb re-called the PCR reads through MiXCR, storing one row per CDR3 protein. The data hold fewer than 750,000 distinct CDR3 sequences, with roughly 30% observed a single time. Sequenced here: PBMCs, sampled before TCRalphabeta/CD19-depleted stem cell transplant. These receptors originate from a boy under three years old with Wiskott-Aldrich syndrome, due to receive a stem cell transplant.

In its sample, this clonotype was seen a few times. The chain employs TRBV6-1 and TRBJ2-1, with D tentatively TRBD2 (5 bases). Deletions cut 3 bases from V and 9 bases from J, with 9 bases between. The CDR3 is 12 amino acids. CDR1 is MNHNS, CDR2 SASEGT, per germline. For the CDR3, the DNA is TGTGCCAGCAGTGACCGACTAAGTGAGCAGTTCTTC. It yields the protein CASSDRLSEQFF.

This CDR3 reads CASSKADRGLSGNTIYF. For the CDR3, the DNA is TGCGCCAGCAGCAAGGCAGACAGAGGTCTCTCTGGAAACACCATATATTTT. The chain uses TRBV5-1 and TRBJ1-3, with a weak D call TRBD1 (5 bases). Germline V gene lookup returns CDR1 SGHRS and CDR2 YFSETQ. Deletions cut 4 bases from V and 0 bases from J, with 17 bases between. CDR3 length: 17 amino acids.